This passage covers 27 T cell receptor beta chains from one sample sequenced in a study of T cell clonotyping in hematopoietic cell transplantation. Sequencing used immunoSEQ multiplex PCR; TCRdb keeps in-frame clones, though not all of them. The table has around 16,000 clones, 61% seen once. Source: PBMCs, taken 30 days after allogeneic stem cell transplant. Receptor source: a male patient aged 50 or older who had an allogeneic stem cell transplant from an unrelated donor, so T cells may come from the graft donor. Some clones in this sample may be carry-over from other donors' samples.

This clone came up once. This sequence joins TRBV27 and TRBJ1-5; D uncertain. This CDR3 has 15 residues. Per the germline V gene, CDR1 is MNHEY and CDR2 is SMNVEV (reference sequence). V shed 6 bases and J shed 2 bases, with 14 bases lying between them. CDR3 nucleotides: TGTGCCAGCAGCCCTTCCCCAAGGGGCAATCAGCCCCAGCATTTT. Protein product: CASSPSPRGNQPQHF.

The chain links TRBV5-6 to TRBJ1-2; D uncertain. V gave up 0 bases and J gave up 2 bases, with 5 bases separating them. Germline V gene data show CDR1 as SGHDT and CDR2 as YYEEEE. This CDR3 spans 13 amino acids. The CDR3 reads CASSLAGNYGYTF. CDR3 bases: TGTGCCAGCAGCTTGGCGGGAAACTATGGCTACACCTTC.

V gene TRBV7-2 combines with J gene TRBJ1-4; D ambiguous. Germline values: CDR1 SGHTA, CDR2 FQGNSA. Trimming removed 2 bases at V and 8 bases at J, with 15 bases between. The CDR3 covers 15 residues. The CDR3 DNA is TGTGCCAGCAGCTTATTTCCGAGAAGTGGGGAAAAACTGTTTTTT. Its translation is CASSLFPRSGEKLFF.

The chain employs TRBV5-1 and TRBJ2-7, with 8 bases fitting TRBD1. V lost 3 bases and J lost 4; bases outside the gene matches: 6. Germline V gene sequence: CDR1 SGHRS, CDR2 YFSETQ. This CDR3 spans 14 amino acids. The DNA for the CDR3 is TGCGCCAGCAGCTCGACAGGGGACCTTTACGAGCAGTACTTC. Its translation: CASSSTGDLYEQYF.

This clone was counted between two and nine times. The J gene is TRBJ2-7, the V gene TRBV2; either TRBD1 or TRBD2 may supply D (5 bases each). CDR3 length: 13 residues. The V end was cut by 6 bases, the J end by 3 bases, with 12 bases between. CDR1 and CDR2 from the germline V gene are SNHLY and FYNNEI. CDR3 nucleotides: TGTGCCAGCAGAAGGGACGGTGGCTACGAGCAGTACTTC. Encoded protein: CASRRDGGYEQYF.

This clone is a singleton in its sample. The CDR3 is CASSQGGPEDTQYF. CDR3 bases: TGCGCCAGCAGCCAGGGGGGCCCTGAGGATACGCAGTATTTT. The rearrangement joins TRBV4-1 to TRBJ2-3, with D perhaps assigned TRBD1 or TRBD2 (6 bases each). The CDR3 spans 14 residues. In germline, CDR1 is MGHRA, CDR2 YSYEKL. Trimming stripped 3 bases from V and 6 bases from J, with 13 bases between.

The rearrangement joins TRBV9 to TRBJ2-5; possible D gene TRBD2, 5 bases. The J call is in doubt because the DNA end fits TRBJ2-7 better. Germline lookup yields CDR1 SGDLS and CDR2 YYNGEE. The CDR3 totals 14 residues. The CDR3 nucleotides read TGTGCCAGCAGCGCCCGGTGGGAGAGCAACGAGCAGTACTTC. Translated: CASSARWESNEQYF.

Only a few counts were recorded for this clone. V gene TRBV7-9 combines with J gene TRBJ1-2, with TRBD1 matching 10 bases. CDR1 and CDR2 (germline): SEHNR, FQNEAQ (reference sequence). V was pared by 4 bases and J by 4 bases, with 6 bases of the junction left unmatched. The CDR3 length is 15 residues. DNA of the CDR3: TGTGCCAGCAGCTACGGGACAGGGGTTCCCTATGGCTACACCTTC. This translates into CASSYGTGVPYGYTF.

The chain employs TRBV9 and TRBJ2-7; TRBD2 agrees at 11 bases. The CDR3 contains 14 residues. CDR1 is SGDLS, CDR2 YYNGEE, per germline. V dropped 4 bases and J dropped 5; count of bases not matched to a gene: 5. The CDR3 nucleotides are TGTGCCAGCAGCCCTGGACTAGCGGGCAACGAGCAGTACTTC. It encodes CASSPGLAGNEQYF. Drawing the rest from reference TRBV9 and TRBJ2-7, the complete variable domain is DSGVTQTPKHLITATGQRVTLRCSPRSGDLSVYWYQQSLDQGLQFLIQYYNGEERAKGNILERFSAQQFPDLHSELNLSSLELGDSALYFCASSPGLAGNEQYFGPGTRLTVT.

This chain links TRBV2 with TRBJ1-5; D remains ambiguous. Germline values: CDR1 SNHLY, CDR2 FYNNEI. The V end was cut by 4 bases, the J end by 15 bases, with 19 bases between. The CDR3 is 13 residues long. The chain's CDR3 is CASSVPGFGETHF. CDR3 bases: TGTGCCAGCAGTGTCCCCGGGTTTGGGGAAACGCATTTT.

This clone showed up just a few times. The chain couples TRBV18 to TRBJ1-1, with TRBD1 identical over 7 bases. Germline assignment: CDR1 KGHSH and CDR2 LQKENI. CDR3 length: 15 residues. Trimming removed 3 bases from V and 5 bases from J; junction bases left unmatched: 9. The CDR3 coding sequence is TGTGCCAGCTCACCGCGACACAGGGGAGAGACTGAAGCTTTCTTT. Its protein product is CASSPRHRGETEAFF.

The V and J genes are TRBV30 and TRBJ1-1, with a weak D call TRBD1 (5 bases). Germline CDR1 and CDR2: GTSNPN and SVGIG (reference sequence). The CDR3 length is 15 residues. The V gene lost 1 base and the J gene lost 2 bases, with 14 bases spanning the gap. CDR3 DNA: TGTGCCTGGAGTGCCCAAGACAGAGTTAACACTGAAGCTTTCTTT. Protein product: CAWSAQDRVNTEAFF.

J is TRBJ2-7 and V is TRBV5-6; perhaps TRBD1 as D (6 bases). This CDR3 region has 11 residues. The germline gives CDR1 SGHDT, CDR2 YYEEEE. Trimming removed 1 base from V and 7 bases from J, with 6 bases in between. The CDR3 region is CASSLRGEQYF. CDR3 DNA sequence: TGTGCCAGCAGCTTGAGGGGGGAGCAGTACTTC.

This clone is medium-sized in the sample. The CDR3 here is CASSVGDTEAFF. The CDR3 bases are TGTGCCAGCAGCGTAGGAGACACTGAAGCTTTCTTT. V usage is TRBV9 and J usage is TRBJ1-1; D is undetermined. V lost 0 bases and J 3 bases, leaving 3 bases between the germline ends. Germline CDR1 SGDLS, CDR2 YYNGEE. CDR3 length: 12 residues. The complete variable domain, with remaining parts taken from reference TRBV9 and TRBJ1-1, reads DSGVTQTPKHLITATGQRVTLRCSPRSGDLSVYWYQQSLDQGLQFLIQYYNGEERAKGNILERFSAQQFPDLHSELNLSSLELGDSALYFCASSVGDTEAFFGQGTRLTVV.

The chain is built from TRBV28 and TRBJ2-7, with D tentatively TRBD2 (6 bases). The V end lost 6 bases, the J end lost 2 bases, and 11 bases lay between the germline ends. This CDR3 has 13 amino acids. Per germline, CDR1 MDHEN and CDR2 SYDVKM. The CDR3 loop is CASRVGLAYEQYF. The CDR3 coding sequence is TGTGCCAGCAGAGTGGGACTGGCCTACGAGCAGTACTTC.

This sequence joins TRBV28 and TRBJ1-2, with D possibly matching TRBD1 (6 bases). The CDR3 contains 15 residues. V lost 5 bases to trimming and J lost 8 bases, with 21 bases between them. CDR1 is MDHEN, CDR2 SYDVKM, per germline. CDR3 amino acids: CASSPAGGADPGYTF. The CDR3 DNA reads as TGTGCCAGCAGTCCCGCCGGGGGGGCCGATCCGGGCTACACCTTC.

This chain joins TRBV28 and TRBJ1-2, with a weak D call TRBD1 (5 bases). Germline loops: CDR1 MDHEN, CDR2 SYDVKM. CDR3 length equals 12 residues. Between the trimmed V and J ends, which lost 5 bases and 7 bases, there was a span of 11 bases. CDR3 nucleotide sequence: TGTGCCAGCAGTCGGGGGTTGGGTGGCTACACCTTC. This encodes CASSRGLGGYTF.

This clone was observed a handful of times. CDR3 sequence reads: CSARGRGQRETQYF. In DNA, the CDR3 is TGCAGCGCCAGAGGGAGAGGGCAGAGAGAGACCCAGTACTTC. The rearrangement joins TRBV29-1 to TRBJ2-5; D may be TRBD2 (5 bases). This CDR3 is 14 amino acids long. Germline V CDR1 and CDR2: SQVTM, ANQGSEA. With 7 bases removed from V and 4 bases from J, the gap between germline ends came to 19 bases.

V usage is TRBV7-8 and J usage is TRBJ2-2; TRBD2 might be the D (5 bases). In germline, CDR1 is SGHVS, CDR2 FQNEAQ. CDR3 length: 13 amino acids. Trimming left V 5 bases short and J 4 bases short, with 8 bases between. The CDR3 DNA reads as TGTGCCAGCAGCGGCACTAGCACCGGGGAGCTGTTTTTT. Residues: CASSGTSTGELFF.

The chain employs TRBV5-1 and TRBJ2-5; D is perhaps TRBD1 (6 bases). Germline V CDR1 and CDR2: SGHRS, YFSETQ. V was clipped by 4 bases and J by 5 bases, with 12 bases between them. The length of the CDR3 is 13 residues. The CDR3 loop reads CASSGTGTETQYF. DNA of the CDR3: TGCGCCAGCAGCGGAACAGGGACGGAGACCCAGTACTTC.

This clone has just a few counts. The genes are TRBV2 and TRBJ1-2, with TRBD1 as a possible D gene (5 bases). V lost 7 bases, J lost 7 bases, and 13 bases lay in between. Germline CDR1 is SNHLY and CDR2 is FYNNEI. The CDR3 contains 12 residues. The chain's CDR3 is CASNWQGAGYTF. CDR3 nucleotide sequence: TGTGCCAGCAATTGGCAGGGAGCTGGCTACACCTTC.

V gene TRBV4-3 combines with J gene TRBJ2-1, with 8 bases fitting TRBD1. Germline trimming cut 5 bases from V and 6 bases from J; bases unmatched to any gene: 3. The CDR3 totals 13 residues. Germline V lookup: CDR1 LGHNA, CDR2 YSLEER. CDR3 in DNA: TGCGCCAGCAGCGATACAGGGGGCAATGAGCAGTTCTTC. Protein sequence: CASSDTGGNEQFF.

This clone occurred a few times. The chain uses TRBV25-1 and TRBJ1-5, with 7 nucleotides matching TRBD1. The J segment lost 0 bases and the V segment lost 8 bases, leaving 16 bases of the junction unmatched. This CDR3 spans 18 amino acids. CDR1 and CDR2 from the germline V gene are MGHDK and SYGVNS. The CDR3 protein is CASGDPGTDGNSNQPQHF. The CDR3 DNA reads as TGTGCCAGCGGGGACCCTGGGACAGACGGAAATAGCAATCAGCCCCAGCATTTT.

This clone showed up just a few times. The gene calls are TRBV30 and TRBJ2-1; no clear D gene. Germline loops: CDR1 GTSNPN, CDR2 SVGIG (reference sequence). The CDR3 loop spans 11 amino acids. With 0 bases removed from V and 9 bases from J, the gap between germline ends came to 6 bases. CDR3 protein: CAWSVQLEQFF. The CDR3 DNA is TGTGCCTGGAGTGTACAGCTTGAGCAGTTCTTC.

This clone came up a few times. This chain joins TRBV14 and TRBJ1-6; tentative D call: TRBD1 (5 bases). The CDR3 runs to 17 residues. V was trimmed by 0 bases and J by 2 bases, leaving 11 bases between them. From germline, CDR1 is SGHDN and CDR2 FVKESK. For the CDR3, the DNA is TGTGCCAGCAGCCAAGATTCGCAGGGCCCCTATAATTCACCCCTCCACTTT. Translation gives CASSQDSQGPYNSPLHF.

The chain recombines TRBV7-2 with TRBJ2-7; D is unclear. The CDR3 is 11 residues long. Germline CDR1 is SGHTA and CDR2 is FQGNSA. Trimming removed 4 bases from V and 6 bases from J, with 7 bases in between. CDR3: CASSSPGEQYF. DNA of the CDR3: TGTGCCAGCAGCTCCCCGGGCGAGCAGTACTTC.

The gene calls are TRBV30 and TRBJ2-7; no clear D. CDR1 is GTSNPN and CDR2 is SVGIG in the germline V gene (reference sequence). CDR3 length: 11 amino acids. V shed 1 base and J shed 4 bases, with 5 bases lying between them. Written as DNA, the CDR3 is TGTGCCTGGAGTGCCCAATACGAGCAGTACTTC. Its protein is CAWSAQYEQYF.